The 32 T cell receptor beta chains below were found in one sample sequenced in a study of technical replicates of blood from a few donors. Assay used: immunoSEQ multiplex PCR; TCRdb lists only in-frame clones, some missing. The profile shows just over 80,000 clones, roughly 96% of them singletons. The sample consisted of T cells isolated from PBMCs. These receptors were obtained from a human donor in good health.

The chain combines TRBV11-2 with TRBJ2-7; maybe TRBD2 (6 bases). Trimming took off 5 bases at V and 6 bases at J, with 17 bases between the two ends. The CDR3 has 14 amino acids. CDR1 is SGHAT, CDR2 FQNNGV, per germline. The CDR3 is CASSPGGPGREQYF. DNA for the CDR3: TGTGCCAGCAGCCCTGGAGGGCCGGGGCGCGAGCAGTACTTC.

This clone was picked up one time. V and J are TRBV5-3 and TRBJ2-2; 16 bases map to TRBD2. TRBV5-3 is designated an ORF whose function remains uncertain. This CDR3 region has 19 residues. V shed 4 bases and J 3 bases; nucleotides not matched to a gene: 9. DNA of the CDR3: TGTGCCAGAAGCCAGTTGCCCGGGACTAGCGGGAGGGACACCGGGGAGCTGTTTTTT. Translation: CARSQLPGTSGRDTGELFF.

V usage is TRBV30 and J usage is TRBJ2-3, with TRBD2 matching over 7 bases. Germline V CDR1 and CDR2: GTSNPN, SVGIG (reference sequence). The trim removed 4 bases at V and 7 bases at J, leaving 2 bases unmatched. This CDR3 has 11 residues. The CDR3 loop is CAWKGGNTQYF. The CDR3, as DNA: TGTGCCTGGAAGGGAGGGAATACGCAGTATTTT. Combining the CDR3 with reference TRBV30 and TRBJ2-3 gives the whole variable domain SQTIHQWPATLVQPVGSPLSLECTVEGTSNPNLYWYRQAAGRGLQLLFYSVGIGQISSEVPQNLSASRPQDRQFILSSKKLLLSDSGFYLCAWKGGNTQYFGPGTRLTVL.

The chain joins TRBV6-1 to TRBJ2-1, with D possibly TRBD2 on 6 matching bases. This CDR3 contains 16 residues. The germline CDR1 and CDR2 sequences are MNHNS and SASEGT. Trimming removed 2 bases from V and 3 bases from J, with 14 bases in between. CDR3 in amino acids: CASSETWREVYNEQFF. Here the CDR3 DNA reads TGTGCCAGCAGTGAAACGTGGAGGGAGGTCTACAATGAGCAGTTCTTC.

The chain joins TRBV10-1 to TRBJ2-2; 7 bases are shared with TRBD2. Trimming took 2 bases from V and 4 from J; bases not matched to a gene: 4. This CDR3 spans 15 amino acids. Germline assignment: CDR1 WNHNN and CDR2 SYGVQD (reference sequence). As DNA, the CDR3 is TGCGCCAGCAGTGAGATGCTAGCGGCCACCGGGGAGCTGTTTTTT. It specifies CASSEMLAATGELFF.

The chain recombines TRBV5-1 with TRBJ1-4, with TRBD1 as a possible D gene (6 bases). Germline loops: CDR1 SGHRS, CDR2 YFSETQ. With 1 base removed from V and 0 bases from J, the gap between germline ends came to 7 bases. The length of the CDR3 is 15 residues. The CDR3 DNA is TGCGCCAGCAGCTTGTCAGGGGCAACTAATGAAAAACTGTTTTTT. This encodes CASSLSGATNEKLFF.

The chain couples TRBV10-1 to TRBJ2-1; D unclear. V lost 9 bases and J 10 bases, leaving 22 bases between the germline ends. The CDR3 runs to 14 residues. The germline gives CDR1 WNHNN, CDR2 SYGVQD (reference sequence). In nucleotides, the CDR3 is TGCGCCAGTATTTTCAGTGCTTCCTTTAACGAGCAGTTCTTC. This gives the protein CASIFSASFNEQFF.

The gene calls are TRBV7-2 and TRBJ2-5, with 9 bases identical to TRBD2. V gave up 1 base and J gave up 1 base; unmatched junction bases: 1. The CDR3 runs 15 residues. The germline V gene has CDR1 SGHTA and CDR2 FQGNSA. This chain's CDR3 is CASSLEAGGQETQYF. The CDR3 bases are TGTGCCAGCAGCTTAGAAGCGGGAGGCCAAGAGACCCAGTACTTC.

The CDR3 DNA reads TGTGCTAGTACAGGGGTTTGGGACCAGCCCCAGCATTTT. It translates to CASTGVWDQPQHF. This sequence joins TRBV12-5 and TRBJ1-5, with 7 bases matching TRBD1. The CDR3 extends over 13 amino acids. From germline, CDR1 is LGHNT and CDR2 FRNRAP. With 8 bases clipped from V and 7 bases from J, the junction kept 8 bases outside the gene matches.

This clone was picked up one time. The chain couples TRBV21-1 to TRBJ1-1. TRBV21-1 has pseudogene status. The CDR3 has 12 amino acids. CDR3 loop: CASSSGRGAAFF. CDR3 nucleotides: TGTGCCAGCAGCTCTGGGCGGGGGGCAGCTTTCTTT.

The rearrangement joins TRBV6-5 to TRBJ2-7; unclear D gene. Germline lookup yields CDR1 MNHEY and CDR2 SVGAGI. The CDR3 is 13 residues long. V lost 2 bases and J 5 bases, leaving 10 bases between the germline ends. In DNA, the CDR3 is TGTGCCAGCAGTTACAGCACAGTTAACGAGCAGTACTTC. This gives the protein CASSYSTVNEQYF.

The gene calls are TRBV28 and TRBJ1-4; D is undetermined. The CDR3 is 16 amino acids. Trimming left V 3 bases short and J 5 bases short, with 16 bases between. From germline, CDR1 is MDHEN and CDR2 SYDVKM. CDR3 in DNA: TGTGCCAGCAGTTTGCGGCTGTCCAGAGGAAATGAAAAACTGTTTTTT. This sequence encodes CASSLRLSRGNEKLFF.

In this sample, this clone turned up once. The chain recombines TRBV7-2 with TRBJ2-5; possibly TRBD1 for D (5 bases). Germline loops: CDR1 SGHTA, CDR2 FQGNSA. Trimming shortened V by 5 bases and J by 0 bases, and 10 bases separated the two germline ends. CDR3 length: 14 amino acids. CDR3 protein: CASSQGTYQETQYF. CDR3 nucleotides: TGTGCCAGCAGCCAGGGCACGTACCAAGAGACCCAGTACTTC.

V and J are TRBV6-5 and TRBJ1-4; D is undetermined. V was cut by 6 bases and J by 8 bases, with 10 bases left in between. The germline V gene encodes CDR1 MNHEY and CDR2 SVGAGI. The CDR3 spans 12 residues. In nucleotides, the CDR3 is TGTGCCAGCAGCCTAGACTTGGAAAAACTGTTTTTT. This encodes CASSLDLEKLFF.

The chain has TRBV2 and TRBJ1-2; possible D gene TRBD1, 6 bases. Germline CDR1 reads SNHLY; CDR2 reads FYNNEI. The CDR3 consists of 17 residues. Between the trimmed V and J ends, which lost 6 bases and 7 bases, there was a span of 27 bases. The CDR3 sequence: CASRGAGGRSASLGYTF. Here the CDR3 DNA reads TGTGCCAGCAGGGGCGCCGGGGGGCGCTCGGCTAGTCTTGGCTACACCTTC. Combining the CDR3 with reference TRBV2 and TRBJ1-2 gives the whole variable domain EPEVTQTPSHQVTQMGQEVILRCVPISNHLYFYWYRQILGQKVEFLVSFYNNEISEKSEIFDDQFSVERPDGSNFTLKIRSTKLEDSAMYFCASRGAGGRSASLGYTFGSGTRLTVV.

The CDR3 reads CASTAVSYEQYF. The CDR3 nucleotides are TGTGCCAGCACAGCGGTCTCCTACGAGCAGTACTTC. The chain carries TRBV2 and TRBJ2-7; perhaps TRBD2 as D (5 bases). The V gene lost 7 bases and the J gene lost 0 bases, with 7 bases spanning the gap. CDR1 and CDR2 (germline): SNHLY, FYNNEI. The CDR3 covers 12 residues.

CDR3 in DNA: TGCGCCAGCAGCCAAGGCCCCCGGACTAGAAGCAATGAGCAGTTCTTC. As protein: CASSQGPRTRSNEQFF. The chain carries TRBV4-3 and TRBJ2-1, with 7 bases fitting TRBD2. The CDR3 is 16 amino acids. After removal of 1 base from V and 6 bases from J, the junction contained 9 bases not matched to a gene. Germline CDR1 is LGHNA and CDR2 is YSLEER.

The genes are TRBV19 and TRBJ2-2; 10 nucleotides align to TRBD2. The J segment lost 5 bases and the V segment lost 1 base, leaving 4 bases of the junction unmatched. CDR3 length: 16 residues. Germline V gene data show CDR1 as LNHDA and CDR2 as SQIVND (reference sequence). Written as DNA, the CDR3 is TGTGCCAGTAGTATAGTAGCGGGAGGTTCGACCGGGGAGCTGTTTTTT. This translates into CASSIVAGGSTGELFF.

The V call is TRBV15, the J call TRBJ1-1; TRBD1 might be the D (5 bases). V lost 1 base, J lost 6 bases, and 18 bases lay in between. The CDR3 totals 16 residues. CDR1 is LNHNV, CDR2 YYDKDF, per germline (reference sequence). CDR3 nucleotides: TGTGCCACCAGCAGAGTGGAGATGGTACAGGCCCCTGAAGCTTTCTTT. Its translation is CATSRVEMVQAPEAFF.

The CDR3 nucleotides read TGTGCCAGCAGCTTAGGCCTAGCGGGAGTTGGCTACAATGAGCAGTTCTTC. Amino acids: CASSLGLAGVGYNEQFF. The rearrangement joins TRBV11-2 to TRBJ2-1; TRBD2 agrees at 10 bases. Germline assignment: CDR1 SGHAT and CDR2 FQNNGV. J was trimmed by 3 bases and V by 1 base; bases with no gene match: 6. The CDR3 contains 17 residues.

This chain links TRBV6-5 with TRBJ2-7; D gene uncertain. V lost 5 bases and J lost 7, with 12 bases in between. The CDR3 sequence is 12 residues long. Germline CDR1 and CDR2: MNHEY and SVGAGI. CDR3 loop: CASSARLREQYF. Written as DNA, the CDR3 is TGTGCCAGCAGTGCCAGGCTACGGGAGCAGTACTTC.

The chain combines TRBV13 with TRBJ2-1; TRBD2 agrees at 8 bases. In germline, CDR1 is PRHDT, CDR2 FYEKMQ (reference sequence). V gave up 2 bases and J gave up 4 bases; unmatched junction bases: 7. This CDR3 region has 16 residues. The CDR3 sequence is CASSLITGGPYNEQFF. CDR3 DNA sequence: TGTGCCAGCAGCTTAATCACGGGAGGGCCATACAATGAGCAGTTCTTC.

The V and J genes are TRBV28 and TRBJ2-2; D is uncertain. CDR1 and CDR2 (germline): MDHEN, SYDVKM. Trimming left V 6 bases short and J 4 bases short, with 15 bases between. This CDR3 is 15 amino acids long. CDR3 amino acids: CASRPLSLGTGELFF. The CDR3 region has the DNA TGTGCCAGCAGACCCCTTTCTCTCGGCACCGGGGAGCTGTTTTTT.

The chain recombines TRBV28 with TRBJ1-2; TRBD1 matches at 7 bases. The CDR3 covers 14 residues. V lost 4 bases and J lost 4; bases outside the gene matches: 6. Germline V gene data show CDR1 as MDHEN and CDR2 as SYDVKM. The CDR3 coding sequence is TGTGCCAGCAGTTCGACAGGGTCGGTCTATGGCTACACCTTC. Translation: CASSSTGSVYGYTF.

The chain uses TRBV5-6 and TRBJ1-1; TRBD1 is a possible D gene (6 bases). The CDR3 extends over 16 amino acids. The germline V gene encodes CDR1 SGHDT and CDR2 YYEEEE. V was clipped by 4 bases and J by 1 base, with 17 bases between them. CDR3 protein: CASSPYLGHTNTEAFF. The CDR3 region has the DNA TGTGCCAGCAGCCCGTACCTGGGACATACGAACACTGAAGCTTTCTTT.

The rearrangement joins TRBV11-1 to TRBJ2-4; a weak D match, TRBD1 (5 bases). The CDR3 loop spans 15 amino acids. Germline V gene data show CDR1 as SGHAT and CDR2 as FQDESV (reference sequence). V was pared by 2 bases and J by 8 bases, with 16 bases between. This CDR3 reads CASSLRWQLGDIQYF. The DNA for the CDR3 is TGTGCCAGCAGCTTACGGTGGCAGCTAGGGGACATTCAGTACTTC. The whole variable domain, remainder taken from reference TRBV11-1 and TRBJ2-4, is EAEVAQSPRYKITEKSQAVAFWCDPISGHATLYWYRQILGQGPELLVQFQDESVVDDSQLPKDRFSAERLKGVDSTLKIQPAELGDSAMYLCASSLRWQLGDIQYFGAGTRLSVL.

This chain connects TRBV9 to TRBJ2-7; D ambiguous. The germline V gene encodes CDR1 SGDLS and CDR2 YYNGEE. The V gene lost 0 bases and the J gene lost 5 bases, with 12 bases spanning the gap. CDR3 length equals 14 residues. Written as DNA, the CDR3 is TGTGCCAGCAGCGTAGATAACACCGAGGACGAGCAGTACTTC. Protein sequence: CASSVDNTEDEQYF.

The rearrangement links TRBV10-1 to TRBJ2-1; D is ambiguous. This CDR3 region has 16 residues. With 8 bases removed from V and 7 bases from J, the gap between germline ends came to 24 bases. Germline CDR1 is WNHNN and CDR2 is SYGVQD (reference sequence). In DNA form, the CDR3 reads TGCGCCAGCCTCCGCCTCGCCAGGCCGATGTGGAATGAGCAGTTCTTC. This sequence encodes CASLRLARPMWNEQFF.

The chain joins TRBV11-3 to TRBJ1-2, with D maybe TRBD1 (5 bases). Per the germline V gene, CDR1 is SGHNT and CDR2 is YENEEA. Deletions cut 1 base from V and 3 bases from J, with 15 bases between. The CDR3 runs to 16 residues. The CDR3, as DNA: TGTGCCAGCAGCTTAGGGGGGGGACCCTCGGACTATGGCTACACCTTC. Translation: CASSLGGGPSDYGYTF.

The chain employs TRBV30 and TRBJ2-7, with TRBD2 identical over 7 bases. The ends lost 3 bases at V and 3 bases at J; junction bases unmatched: 5. This CDR3 has 13 amino acids. The germline gives CDR1 GTSNPN, CDR2 SVGIG (reference sequence). In DNA form, the CDR3 reads TGTGCCTGGAGCAGCGGGACTCTCTACGAGCAGTACTTC. This codes for CAWSSGTLYEQYF.

CDR3 protein: CATATDNYGYTF. The DNA of the CDR3 is TGTGCCACCGCGACAGATAACTATGGCTACACCTTC. The V gene is TRBV27, the J gene TRBJ1-2; possibly TRBD1 for D (5 bases). CDR1 is MNHEY, CDR2 SMNVEV, per germline (reference sequence). The CDR3 contains 12 residues. Trimming shortened V by 10 bases and J by 1 base, and 10 bases separated the two germline ends.

The gene calls are TRBV6-5 and TRBJ1-1; D ambiguous. The CDR3 extends over 15 amino acids. The germline V and J ends were trimmed by 0 bases and 1 base, with 9 bases remaining between them. Germline V gives CDR1 MNHEY, CDR2 SVGAGI. CDR3 amino acids: CASSYSARRNTEAFF. The CDR3 region has the DNA TGTGCCAGCAGTTACTCCGCCCGGAGGAACACTGAAGCTTTCTTT.